Listed below are T cell receptor beta chains from one sample, sequenced in a study of cytomegalovirus exposure and HLA in healthy donors. The protocol was immunoSEQ multiplex PCR, while the TCRdb copy is restricted to in-frame clones and leaves out a portion. The table lists almost 35,000 clones. The sequencing sample was made of PBMCs. All receptors derive from a woman in her thirties or forties in good health and CMV-seropositive. Each CDR3 is given with its conserved first and last residue. The order of the fields is V gene, J gene, D gene, CDR3 protein, CDR3 DNA. D genes are given only for firm matches.

TRBV10-2	TRBJ1-1	.	CASSESISTGTEAFF	TGCGCCAGCAGTGAGTCGATCTCTACAGGAACTGAAGCTTTCTTT
TRBV7-9	TRBJ2-7	TRBD1	CASSFGTGVYEQYF	TGTGCCAGCAGCTTTGGGACAGGGGTGTACGAGCAGTACTTC
TRBV7-8	TRBJ1-4	.	CASSPGLGDEKLFF	TGTGCCAGCAGCCCCGGATTAGGAGATGAAAAACTGTTTTTT
TRBV5-1	TRBJ2-5	TRBD2	CASSPGGSGGPQETQYF	TGCGCCAGCAGCCCTGGAGGTAGCGGGGGGCCTCAAGAGACCCAGTACTTC
TRBV6-1	TRBJ1-2	TRBD1	CASSEAGTGDGYTF	TGTGCCAGCAGTGAAGCGGGGACAGGGGACGGCTACACCTTC
TRBV7-6	TRBJ2-7	.	CASSLQGGEQYF	TGTGCCAGCAGCCTCCAGGGTGGCGAGCAGTACTTC
TRBV9	TRBJ2-7	TRBD1	CASSVATGVEVEQYF	TGTGCCAGCAGCGTAGCGACAGGGGTAGAGGTCGAGCAGTACTTC
TRBV6-1	TRBJ1-2	.	CASSEAEQPVYGYTF	TGTGCCAGCAGTGAAGCGGAACAGCCGGTCTATGGCTACACCTTC
TRBV28	TRBJ1-3	.	CASSFFRGRNTIYF	TGTGCCAGCAGTTTTTTCAGGGGACGAAACACCATATATTTT
TRBV21-1	TRBJ1-2	.	CASSRRRFLTGYTF	TGTGCCAGCTCCCGGCGGAGGTTCCTAACCGGCTACACCTTC
TRBV7-7	TRBJ1-5	.	CASSPEHGGARVNQPQHF	TGTGCCAGCAGCCCGGAGCATGGAGGGGCAAGGGTTAATCAGCCCCAGCATTTT
TRBV7-2	TRBJ2-2	TRBD2	CASSAGEGRTGELFF	TGTGCCAGCAGCGCGGGAGAGGGGAGAACCGGGGAGCTGTTTTTT
TRBV5-1	TRBJ2-1	.	CASMRNRDWNNEQFF	TGCGCCAGCATGAGGAACCGGGACTGGAACAATGAGCAGTTCTTC
TRBV4-1	TRBJ2-7	TRBD2	CASSHPVAGESSYEQYF	TGCGCCAGCAGCCATCCAGTAGCGGGGGAGTCCTCCTACGAGCAGTACTTC
TRBV28	TRBJ1-5	.	CASSVGGSNQPQHF	TGTGCCAGCAGTGTCGGGGGTAGCAATCAGCCCCAGCATTTT
TRBV9	TRBJ2-2	TRBD2	CASSLTSGGSGTGELFF	TGTGCCAGCAGCCTAACTAGCGGGGGCAGCGGAACCGGGGAGCTGTTTTTT
TRBV30	TRBJ1-3	TRBD1	CAWSPDRAPGNTIYF	TGTGCCTGGAGTCCAGACAGGGCTCCTGGAAACACCATATATTTT
TRBV6-1	TRBJ1-1	.	CASSSGSGGTEAFF	TGTGCCAGCAGTTCGGGGAGCGGAGGCACTGAAGCTTTCTTT
TRBV6-1	TRBJ2-3	.	CASLAAADTQYF	TGTGCCAGCTTAGCGGCAGCAGATACGCAGTATTTT
TRBV9	TRBJ1-1	.	CASSRGLHTEAFF	TGTGCCAGCAGCAGAGGACTACACACTGAAGCTTTCTTT